This TCR beta chain was found in a study of CD4+ T cells in melanoma. Repertoires were generated with immunoSEQ multiplex PCR, while TCRdb's copy carries only in-frame clones and drops some. The sample records some 50,000 clones, about 91% being singletons. The CDR3 loop spans 13 amino acids. Germline loops: CDR1 MGHRA, CDR2 YSYEKL. V shed 0 bases and J 8 bases; nucleotides not matched to a gene: 3. The material sequenced was peripheral blood. The chain employs TRBV4-1 and TRBJ1-1, with 7 positions matching TRBD1. This receptor was identified in a human donor with melanoma. The CDR3 is CASSQERTGEAFF. As DNA, the CDR3 is TGCGCCAGCAGCCAAGAGAGGACAGGAGAAGCTTTCTTT.